The 18 T cell receptor beta chains presented below share a single source sample, sequenced in a study of post-analysis software for immune sequencing data. Study-wide results and caveats: With TRBV5-6, TRBV5-1 and TRBV20-1 included, about five TRBV segments were more frequent in patients than in controls.

Unique molecular identifiers had been added to the TCR beta cDNA libraries. From the PCR reads, TCRdb called clonotypes with MiXCR, one entry per CDR3 protein. Of about 800,000 distinct CDR3 sequences in the sample, about 32% were seen once. These receptors have no known antigen. The sequenced sample consisted of blood. These TCRs come from a girl under 18 with multiple sclerosis.

This rearrangement joins TRBV5-1 to TRBJ1-1; D unresolved. In germline, CDR1 is SGHRS, CDR2 YFSETQ. Trimming removed 7 bases at V and 0 bases at J, with 13 bases between. CDR3 size: 14 residues. The DNA for the CDR3 is TGCGCCAGCGGTCGAGGTTCCATGAACACTGAAGCTTTCTTT. Its protein product is CASGRGSMNTEAFF.

This clonotype came up a few times. The genes are TRBV7-9 and TRBJ1-6; D gene unclear. Germline CDR1 is SEHNR and CDR2 is FQNEAQ (reference sequence). V lost 3 bases, J lost 9 bases, and 9 bases lay in between. This CDR3 contains 13 residues. The CDR3 here is CASSLGEGSPLHF. CDR3 DNA sequence: TGTGCCAGCAGCTTGGGCGAGGGTTCACCCCTCCACTTT.

CDR3 coding DNA: TGTGCCAGCAGCTTACGATTCGATGAGCAGTTCTTC. This encodes CASSLRFDEQFF. V is TRBV11-2 and J is TRBJ2-1, with D uncertain. Between the trimmed V and J ends, which lost 2 bases and 8 bases, there was a span of 7 bases. Germline V gene lookup returns CDR1 SGHAT and CDR2 FQNNGV. The CDR3 has 12 residues. The full variable domain, in which reference TRBV11-2 and TRBJ2-1 provide the parts outside the CDR3, is EAGVAQSPRYKIIEKRQSVAFWCNPISGHATLYWYQQILGQGPKLLIQFQNNGVVDDSQLPKDRFSAERLKGVDSTLKIQPAKLEDSAVYLCASSLRFDEQFFGPGTRLTVL.

This clonotype was seen repeatedly, ten times or more. The V call is TRBV7-2, the J call TRBJ2-7, with unresolved D. Trimming cost V 2 bases and J 4 bases, with 9 bases left between them. Germline values: CDR1 SGHTA, CDR2 FQGNSA. This CDR3 is 13 amino acids long. The CDR3 bases are TGTGCCAGCAGCTTAACCGACGGGTACGAGCAGTACTTC. This encodes CASSLTDGYEQYF.

This rearrangement joins TRBV13 to TRBJ1-1; D remains unclear. The V end was cut by 0 bases, the J end by 6 bases, with 14 bases between. This CDR3 spans 15 amino acids. The germline V gene encodes CDR1 PRHDT and CDR2 FYEKMQ (reference sequence). The CDR3 region has the DNA TGTGCCAGCAGCTTAGGTGGCCCGCTAAACGCTGAAGCTTTCTTT. It translates to CASSLGGPLNAEAFF.

About this clonotype: A much larger clone is a single base away; this may be a read error. The V call is TRBV5-1, the J call TRBJ2-1, with D possibly called TRBD1 or TRBD2 (5 bases each). CDR1 is SGHRS and CDR2 is YFSETQ in the germline V gene. Trimming took 4 bases from V and 8 from J, leaving 19 bases between them. The CDR3 spans 15 residues. CDR3 sequence: CASSPIGAGWDEQFF. CDR3 nucleotides: TGCGCCAGCAGCCCCATCGGGGCAGGGTGGGATGAGCAGTTCTTC.

Turning to this clonotype: This may stem from a read error, because a much larger clone lies one nucleotide away. The limits of the CDR3 on the DNA are not certain, so only TCRdb's listed CDR3 is given. V is TRBV7-2 and J is TRBJ2-5; the tabulated D call, TRBD1, remains unverified against the DNA. Germline V gives CDR1 SGHTA, CDR2 FQGNSA. The CDR3 totals 15 residues, both ends included. The CDR3 sequence: CASSFGQGARETRYF.

The genes are TRBV7-2 and TRBJ1-2; no definite D call. This CDR3 comprises 13 residues. Germline CDR1 reads SGHTA; CDR2 reads FQGNSA. V lost 5 bases to trimming and J lost 7 bases, with 14 bases between them. The CDR3 is CASSRPRGSGYTF. CDR3 DNA: TGTGCCAGCAGCCGCCCCCGGGGAAGTGGCTACACCTTC.

CDR3 in DNA: TGCAGTGCGAAAGGCCAGACTGGCACAGATACGCAGTATTTT. Amino acids: CSAKGQTGTDTQYF. The V and J genes are TRBV20-1 and TRBJ2-3; D is unclear. Germline values: CDR1 DFQATT, CDR2 SNEGSKA (reference sequence). This CDR3 is 14 amino acids long. V gave up 6 bases and J gave up 1 base, with 14 bases separating them.

This sequence joins TRBV20-1 and TRBJ2-1, with 7 bases fitting TRBD2. This CDR3 is 14 amino acids long. Trimming removed 8 bases from V and 3 bases from J; junction bases left unmatched: 10. Germline-derived CDR1 and CDR2 are DFQATT and SNEGSKA (reference sequence). CDR3 in amino acids: CSTAGTTNYNEQFF. The CDR3 DNA follows: TGCAGTACAGCCGGGACTACCAACTACAATGAGCAGTTCTTC.

The J gene is TRBJ1-1, the V gene TRBV29-1; D call uncertain. Germline values: CDR1 SQVTM, CDR2 ANQGSEA. CDR3 length: 11 amino acids. V lost 3 bases, J lost 6 bases, and 8 bases lay in between. CDR3 nucleotide sequence: TGCAGCGTTGATCTGGGTGCTGAAGCTTTCTTT. It yields the protein CSVDLGAEAFF.

This clonotype was recorded many times. The CDR3 protein is CSVDGPGNHIQYF. Here the CDR3 DNA reads TGCAGCGTTGACGGGCCGGGGAACCACATTCAGTACTTC. This chain connects TRBV29-1 to TRBJ2-4, with a possible D match to TRBD2 (5 bases). The CDR3 totals 13 residues. V lost 3 bases and J lost 8, with 14 bases in between. Germline V CDR1 and CDR2: SQVTM, ANQGSEA.

The CDR3 reads CASSLFGLNGAGQPQHF. In nucleotides, the CDR3 is TGTGCCAGCAGCTTATTTGGTCTGAACGGAGCGGGCCAGCCCCAGCATTTT. The chain links TRBV7-8 to TRBJ1-5; D not certain. The CDR3 length is 17 residues. V lost 2 bases and J lost 7, with 21 bases in between. Germline V gene data show CDR1 as SGHVS and CDR2 as FQNEAQ.

The chain employs TRBV28 and TRBJ1-1; D call uncertain. Trimming stripped 6 bases from V and 1 base from J, with 9 bases between. The CDR3 length is 13 residues. The germline V gene has CDR1 MDHEN and CDR2 SYDVKM. CDR3 sequence: CASRKTRNTEAFF. Here the CDR3 DNA reads TGTGCCAGCAGAAAAACCCGGAACACTGAAGCTTTCTTT.

Comments on this clonotype: With only one base between it and a far larger clone, this is likely a read error. The V call is TRBV7-2, the J call TRBJ1-1; D unclear. Germline lookup yields CDR1 SGHTA and CDR2 FQGNSA. V lost 2 bases and J lost 2, with 6 bases in between. The CDR3 consists of 13 residues. The CDR3 region has the DNA TGTGCCAGCAGCTTAAGGGCAAACACTGAAGCTTTCTTT. Protein: CASSLRANTEAFF.

This clonotype was picked up a small number of times. The rearrangement uses TRBV2 and TRBJ2-3, with 7 bases aligning to TRBD1. The V gene end was trimmed by 2 bases and the J gene end by 0 bases; junction bases not matched to a gene: 5. In germline, CDR1 is SNHLY, CDR2 FYNNEI. There are 16 residues in the CDR3. The CDR3 here is CASSEIVTGSTDTQYF. Here the CDR3 DNA reads TGTGCCAGCAGTGAAATTGTGACAGGGAGCACAGATACGCAGTATTTT.

The chain's CDR3 is CASSVATGIYNEQYF. The CDR3 bases are TGCGCCAGCAGTGTCGCGACAGGGATCTACAATGAGCAGTACTTC. V and J are TRBV10-1 and TRBJ2-1; TRBD1 agrees at 7 bases. The end of the DNA aligns better with TRBJ2-7, so the J call may be wrong. Looked up from germline, CDR1 is WNHNN and CDR2 is SYGVQD (reference sequence). The CDR3 covers 15 residues.

The gene calls are TRBV10-3 and TRBJ1-5, with unresolved D. Germline lookup yields CDR1 ENHRY and CDR2 SYGVKD. The CDR3 has 14 residues. Trimming took 7 bases from V and 1 from J, leaving 11 bases between them. CDR3 nucleotide sequence: TGTGCCATCAATGACGCCGGGAGCAATCAGCCCCAGCATTTT. It yields the protein CAINDAGSNQPQHF.